These T cell receptor beta chains were read from a single sample in a study of blood T cells in healthy people across ages. TCRdb redid the calling of the 5' RACE reads with MiXCR, one entry per CDR3 protein. The sample gives hundreds of thousands of distinct CDR3 sequences, roughly 41% of which show up once; around 30% is in the top ten. Sequencing used blood. The receptors shown here come from an elderly man in good health. Both conserved end residues are part of each CDR3. Fields, in order: D gene, clone size, V gene, J gene, CDR3 DNA, CDR3 protein. D genes are given only for firm matches. Some rows have no size entry. The others give once, few or many, or a class for an expanded clone.

D gene: TRBD2; clone size: many; V gene: TRBV7-2; J gene: TRBJ2-5; CDR3 DNA: TGTGCCAGCAGCTTAGTGACTAGCGGAGAGACCCAGTACTTC; CDR3 protein: CASSLVTSGETQYF
D gene: TRBD1; clone size: NA; V gene: TRBV12-5; J gene: TRBJ1-2; CDR3 DNA: TGTGCTAGTGGTTTGGGACAGGGGAGTTGGGGCTACACCTTC; CDR3 protein: CASGLGQGSWGYTF
D gene: TRBD2; clone size: NA; V gene: TRBV3-1; J gene: TRBJ2-1; CDR3 DNA: TGTGCCAGCAGCCAAGGGCGAGGACTAGGTCGAAATGAGCAGTTCTTC; CDR3 protein: CASSQGRGLGRNEQFF
D gene: NA; clone size: NA; V gene: TRBV28; J gene: TRBJ1-5; CDR3 DNA: TGTGCCAGCAGCCCTTCCGGAGCACCGAATCAGCCCCAGCATTTT; CDR3 protein: CASSPSGAPNQPQHF
D gene: TRBD2; clone size: few; V gene: TRBV6-1; J gene: TRBJ2-1; CDR3 DNA: TGTGCCAGCAAACACCCGATTAGCGGGAGCTCCTACAATGAGCAGTTCTTC; CDR3 protein: CASKHPISGSSYNEQFF
D gene: NA; clone size: NA; V gene: TRBV6-5; J gene: TRBJ2-7; CDR3 DNA: TGTGCCAGCAGTAATGGGCACGAGCAGTACTTC; CDR3 protein: CASSNGHEQYF
D gene: NA; clone size: many; V gene: TRBV28; J gene: TRBJ1-1; CDR3 DNA: TGTGCCAGCATTATTACGGGGTCGGAGACTGAAGCTTTCTTT; CDR3 protein: CASIITGSETEAFF
D gene: TRBD1; clone size: NA; V gene: TRBV12-3/TRBV12-4; J gene: TRBJ1-6; CDR3 DNA: TGTGCCAGCAGCTCGGGACAGGGGGCGCATAATTCACCCCTCCACTTT; CDR3 protein: CASSSGQGAHNSPLHF
D gene: TRBD1; clone size: NA; V gene: TRBV12-3/TRBV12-4; J gene: TRBJ2-7; CDR3 DNA: TGTGCCAGCAGTTCTGGGAGACAGGGTAGATCCTACGAGCAGTACTTC; CDR3 protein: CASSSGRQGRSYEQYF
D gene: NA; clone size: NA; V gene: TRBV12-3/TRBV12-4; J gene: TRBJ1-1; CDR3 DNA: TGTGCCAGCAGTTTAGAAGAGAACACTGAAGCTTTCTTT; CDR3 protein: CASSLEENTEAFF